This entry describes one TCR beta chain. Its antigen is as yet unknown. This sample is part of a study of cytomegalovirus exposure and HLA in healthy donors. V shed 8 bases, J shed 3 bases, and the junction held 4 bases outside the gene matches. The CDR3 totals 12 residues. Germline V gene data show CDR1 as ENHRY and CDR2 as SYGVKD. Use of 60 Vbeta and 13 Jbeta primers characterized the PCR. Profiled with immunoSEQ multiplex PCR; TCRdb holds only in-frame clones, not every one. The table has over 100,000 clones, 69% seen once. The study's findings and limits: According to a later analysis, most TCR beta chains associated with CMV appeared HLA-restricted.

The genes are TRBV10-3 and TRBJ2-7, with TRBD1 matching over 7 bases. The receptor comes from a woman between 65 and 79 years old in good health and CMV-seropositive. Material for sequencing was PBMCs. The CDR3 is CAIHDRDYEQYF. The CDR3 DNA sequence: TGTGCCATCCACGACAGGGACTACGAGCAGTACTTC.